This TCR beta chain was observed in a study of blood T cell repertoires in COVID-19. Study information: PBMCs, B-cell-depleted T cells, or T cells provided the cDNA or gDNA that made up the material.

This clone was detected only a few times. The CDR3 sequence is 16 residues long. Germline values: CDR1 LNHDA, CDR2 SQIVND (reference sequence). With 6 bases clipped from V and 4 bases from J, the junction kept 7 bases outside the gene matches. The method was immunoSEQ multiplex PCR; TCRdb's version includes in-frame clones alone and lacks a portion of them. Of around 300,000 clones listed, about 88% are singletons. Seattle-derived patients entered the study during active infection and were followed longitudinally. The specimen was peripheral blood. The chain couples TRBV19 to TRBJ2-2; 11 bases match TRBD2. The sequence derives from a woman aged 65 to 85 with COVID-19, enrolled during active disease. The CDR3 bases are TGTGCCAGTAGCCCTCTAGCGGGGGGTTCCACCGGGGAGCTGTTTTTT. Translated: CASSPLAGGSTGELFF.